A selection of T cell receptor beta chains follows, all from one sample in a study of T-cell reconstitution after alpha-beta-depleted transplantation in children. TCRdb reanalysed the PCR reads using MiXCR and keeps one entry per CDR3 protein. Of 480,000 or so distinct CDR3 sequences listed, about 10% are singletons. The sample here was PBMCs, taken before TCRalphabeta/CD19-depleted stem cell transplant. The receptor source for this set is a child aged 2 to 15 with inherited bone marrow failure, due to receive a stem cell transplant. Both conserved end residues are part of each CDR3. The order of the fields is J gene, D gene, clone size, V gene, CDR3 DNA, CDR3 protein. D genes are given only for firm matches. Some rows have no size entry. The others give once, few or many, or a class for an expanded clone.

>TRBJ2-2|NA|many|TRBV15
TGTGCCACCAGTGGCGGAGGGGCCACCGGGGAGCTGTTTTTT
CATSGGGATGELFF
>TRBJ2-3|NA|many|TRBV7-2
TGTGCCAGCAGCTTAGCGGGCCCAGGCACAGATACGCAGTATTTT
CASSLAGPGTDTQYF
>TRBJ2-5|NA|NA|TRBV5-4
TGTGCCAGCAGCCTCTCCAGTGGGGAGACCCAGTACTTC
CASSLSSGETQYF
>TRBJ1-5|NA|many|TRBV27
TGTGCCAGCAGTTTATCCGATACCCCCGGGACCGGTAATTTACCCCAGCATTTT
CASSLSDTPGTGNLPQHF
>TRBJ2-7|TRBD1|many|TRBV20-1
TGCAGTGGGGACAGGAACTACGAGCAGTACTTC
CSGDRNYEQYF
>TRBJ2-5|NA|many|TRBV4-3
TGCGCCAGCAGCCAAGGGACAGCCTCACAAGAGACCCAGTACTTC
CASSQGTASQETQYF
>TRBJ2-5|TRBD2|many|TRBV5-1
TGCGCCAGCAGCTTGTCTCCGGGGGGCCAAGAGACCCAGTACTTC
CASSLSPGGQETQYF
>TRBJ1-6|NA|many|TRBV2
TGTGCCAGCAGGAGGGACCCCAATTCACCCCTCCACTTT
CASRRDPNSPLHF
>TRBJ2-1|TRBD2|NA|TRBV20-1
TGCAGTGCTAGAGTGGCGTTGTGGGAGGGCTCCTACAATGAGCAGTTCTTC
CSARVALWEGSYNEQFF
>TRBJ2-1|NA|few|TRBV7-9
TGTGCCAGCAGCACCTCCGGGACGGACAATGAGCAGTTCTTC
CASSTSGTDNEQFF
>TRBJ2-1|TRBD2|once|TRBV6-6
TGTGCCAGCAGCCCCACTAGCGGGCTTCCTCGCTCCTACAATGAGCAGTTCTTC
CASSPTSGLPRSYNEQFF
>TRBJ2-1|TRBD2|many|TRBV5-1
TGCGCCAGCAGCTTACAACTAGCGGGGAATGAGCAGTTCTTC
CASSLQLAGNEQFF
>TRBJ2-2|NA|NA|TRBV7-6
TGTGCCAGCAGCCCCACCATCCAGCGGTGGACCGGGGAGCTGTTTTTT
CASSPTIQRWTGELFF
>TRBJ2-2|NA|many|TRBV9
TGTGCCAGCAGCGTGCCGGAGGGGCGAACAGACACCGGGGAGCTGTTTTTT
CASSVPEGRTDTGELFF
>TRBJ1-3|NA|many|TRBV12-3/TRBV12-4
TGTGCCAGCAGTTTAAGTTGGGACCCGTGGAAAGGAAACACCATATATTTT
CASSLSWDPWKGNTIYF
>TRBJ2-1|NA|many|TRBV14
TGTGCCAGCAGCCAAGTCCGGGGGTCTGCGAATCACAATGAGCAGTTCTTC
CASSQVRGSANHNEQFF
>TRBJ1-2|NA|many|TRBV29-1
TGCAGCGTTGGGTACGGAGCCTATGGCTACACCTTC
CSVGYGAYGYTF
>TRBJ2-1|NA|many|TRBV5-6
TGTGCCAGCAGGGTGCGGAGGGCGCCCTACAATGAGCAGTTCTTC
CASRVRRAPYNEQFF
>TRBJ2-2|TRBD2|NA|TRBV19
TGTGCCAGTAGAGAGCGAGCGGGAGTAACCGGGGAGCTGTTTTTT
CASRERAGVTGELFF
>TRBJ1-2|TRBD1|many|TRBV5-1
TGCGCCAGCAGCTTGGGACAGGGGGTGAACTCCTATGGCTACACCTTC
CASSLGQGVNSYGYTF
>TRBJ2-7|NA|NA|TRBV28
TGTGCCAGCAGTTCCCGGGTAGGGCATGCCTACGAGCAGTACTTC
CASSSRVGHAYEQYF
>TRBJ2-7|NA|NA|TRBV6-1
TGTGCCAGCACGGAACCCGGACATCTGTACGAGCAGTACTTC
CASTEPGHLYEQYF
>TRBJ2-4|TRBD2|few|TRBV23-1
TGCGCCAGCAGTCAATCCGGGGGGTACACGTGGTTTGGCAAAAACATTCAGTACTTC
CASSQSGGYTWFGKNIQYF
>TRBJ2-3|NA|many|TRBV5-1
TGCGCCAGCAGCTTGAATGGTCGGGAAGATACGCAGTATTTT
CASSLNGREDTQYF
>TRBJ2-1|TRBD2|many|TRBV29-1
TGCAGCGTTGAAGTGTTTAGCGGGAAAGGCTCCTACAATGAGCAGTTCTTC
CSVEVFSGKGSYNEQFF
>TRBJ2-1|TRBD2|many|TRBV15
TGTGCCACCAGCAGTCGGACTAGCGGGAGGGCCCATGAGCAGTTCTTC
CATSSRTSGRAHEQFF
>TRBJ2-3|TRBD2|NA|TRBV4-3
TGCGCCAGCAGCCAGTCCTCTAGCGGGCGCCCCACAGATACGCAGTATTTT
CASSQSSSGRPTDTQYF
>TRBJ1-1|NA|many|TRBV7-8
TGTGCCAGCAGCCCCGCGGCACCTGAAGCTTTCTTT
CASSPAAPEAFF
>TRBJ2-7|NA|NA|TRBV30
TGTGCCTGGGGGAACTTCTACGAGCAGTACTTC
CAWGNFYEQYF
>TRBJ2-3|NA|many|TRBV28
TGTGCCAGCAGTTTTGGCAATACGCAGTATTTT
CASSFGNTQYF
>TRBJ2-7|NA|many|TRBV18
TGTGCCAGCTCACCAGTATTACCCGCTTCCCAGAGCTCCTACGAGCAGTACTTC
CASSPVLPASQSSYEQYF
>TRBJ2-7|NA|many|TRBV6-5
TGTGCCAGCAGTCCTCTAGCGACGGAGCAGTACTTC
CASSPLATEQYF
>TRBJ2-7|TRBD1|many|TRBV6-2/TRBV6-3
TGTGCCAGCAGTTCCCCATTCACGGGACAGCGATACGAGCAGTACTTC
CASSSPFTGQRYEQYF
>TRBJ1-1|NA|many|TRBV5-8
TGTGCCAGCAGCTTGGAACCCCAGGGAACTGAAGCTTTCTTT
CASSLEPQGTEAFF
>TRBJ2-7|NA|NA|TRBV2
TGTGCCAGCACCGTAGCGTACGGAAGCTCCTACGAGCAGTACTTC
CASTVAYGSSYEQYF
>TRBJ2-1|TRBD1|few|TRBV4-3
TGCGCCAGCAGCCAGGGACAGGGAGGCTGGTACAATGAGCAGTTCTTC
CASSQGQGGWYNEQFF
>TRBJ1-1|NA|many|TRBV9
TGTGCCAGCAGCGCGACCCCCACAGGGAACCCTGAAGCTTTCTTT
CASSATPTGNPEAFF
>TRBJ1-5|NA|many|TRBV7-8
TGTGCCAGCAGCTTTGGAAGGGGCGGTCAGCCCCAGCATTTT
CASSFGRGGQPQHF
>TRBJ1-2|TRBD1|many|TRBV12-3/TRBV12-4
TGTGCCAGCAGTTCCGGACAGGGGGACACCTTC
CASSSGQGDTF
>TRBJ2-7|TRBD1|many|TRBV7-9
TGTGCCAGCAGCAGCTCGTCGGGACAGCGATCCTACGAGCAGTACTTC
CASSSSSGQRSYEQYF
>TRBJ1-2|NA|few|TRBV12-3/TRBV12-4
TGTGCCAGCAGCAAGCCGTCGGGGATTAACTATGGCTACACCTTC
CASSKPSGINYGYTF